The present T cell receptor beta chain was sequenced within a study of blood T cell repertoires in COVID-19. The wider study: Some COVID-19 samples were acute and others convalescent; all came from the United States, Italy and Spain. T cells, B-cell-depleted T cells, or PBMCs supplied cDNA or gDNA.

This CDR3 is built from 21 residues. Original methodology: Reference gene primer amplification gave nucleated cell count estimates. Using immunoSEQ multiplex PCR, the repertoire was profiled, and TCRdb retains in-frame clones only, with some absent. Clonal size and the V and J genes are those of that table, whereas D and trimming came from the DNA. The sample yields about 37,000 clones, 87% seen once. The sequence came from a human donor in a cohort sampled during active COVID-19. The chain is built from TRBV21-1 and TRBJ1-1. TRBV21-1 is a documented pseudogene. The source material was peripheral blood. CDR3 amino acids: CASRTPGRTPIHHPMNTEAFF. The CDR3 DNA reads TGTGCCAGCAGGACCCCCGGGCGGACTCCCATCCATCACCCCATGAACACTGAAGCTTTCTTT.